This is a list of T cell receptor beta chains from one sample in a study of T cells in Graves' hyperthyroidism and ophthalmopathy. MiXCR was run by TCRdb on the multiplex PCR reads, yielding one entry per CDR3 protein. The sample lists about 620,000 distinct CDR3 sequences; around 15% were seen once. The material sequenced was blood. The source of these receptors is a woman in her thirties with Graves' hyperthyroidism. The CDR3 runs from the conserved cysteine through the conserved F or W. D genes are given only for firm matches. Expanded clones are given a class, and other clones once, few, many or no size at all.

v_gene	abundance	d_gene	j_gene	CDR3nt	CDR3aa
TRBV20-1	many	TRBD2	TRBJ2-1	TGCAGTGCTAGAGCCAGCGGGAGGGCCACGAATGAGCAGTTCTTC	CSARASGRATNEQFF
TRBV3-1	many	TRBD2	TRBJ2-1	TGTGCCAGCAGCCAATTGCTAGCGGGAGTAGGCAATGAGCAGTTCTTC	CASSQLLAGVGNEQFF
TRBV27	.	TRBD2	TRBJ2-7	TGTGCCAGCAGGGGGGGGGGTTTAGGGTCCGAGCAGTACTTC	CASRGGGLGSEQYF
TRBV7-9	many	TRBD2	TRBJ2-5	TGTGCCAGCAGCCTCTCGACGGGAGGCCTTCAAGAGACCCAGTACTTC	CASSLSTGGLQETQYF
TRBV24-1	once	.	TRBJ1-2	TGTGCCACCAGTGACAGCTACAGGGAGGGAAACTATGGCTACACCTTC	CATSDSYREGNYGYTF
TRBV27	many	.	TRBJ2-1	TGTGCCAGCAGTTTAGCTGTGGACATCGCTGCCTACAATGAGCAGTTCTTC	CASSLAVDIAAYNEQFF
TRBV20-1	few	.	TRBJ1-1	TGCAGTGCTAGCCCCCCGGCGAACACTGAAGCTTTCTTT	CSASPPANTEAFF
TRBV12-3/TRBV12-4	many	.	TRBJ1-6	TGTGCCAGCAGTTTGGGCAGGGTTAATTCACCCCTCCACTTT	CASSLGRVNSPLHF
TRBV12-3/TRBV12-4	many	TRBD2	TRBJ2-1	TGTGCCAGCAGTTTAAGGCTAGCGGGTGTCAATGAGCAGTTCTTC	CASSLRLAGVNEQFF
TRBV18	.	.	TRBJ2-6	TGTGCCAGCTTACCAGGGGCCTCTGGGGCCAACATCCTGACTTTC	CASLPGASGANILTF
TRBV5-1	many	.	TRBJ2-3	TGCGCCAGCAGTCGGCAGGGAACTACAGATACGCAGTATTTT	CASSRQGTTDTQYF
TRBV4-3	few	TRBD2	TRBJ2-5	TGCGCCAGCAGCCGTAAGGCGGGGGGCCAAGAGACCCAGTACTTC	CASSRKAGGQETQYF
TRBV4-3	many	TRBD2	TRBJ2-3	TGCGCCAGCAGCCAAGGGGCTAGCGGGAGTGCAGATACGCAGTATTTT	CASSQGASGSADTQYF
TRBV18	.	.	TRBJ1-1	TGTGCCAGCTCCTTAACCGGGGCAGGGTCGAACACTGAAGCTTTCTTT	CASSLTGAGSNTEAFF
TRBV18	many	TRBD1	TRBJ2-3	TGTGCCAGCTCACCGACAGGGGGATCGATAGATACGCAGTATTTT	CASSPTGGSIDTQYF
TRBV12-3/TRBV12-4	many	.	TRBJ1-2	TGTGCCAGCAGCATTAACAGGGAGTCGTCCACCTTC	CASSINRESSTF
TRBV5-1	many	TRBD1	TRBJ2-1	TGCGCCAGCAGCGCGGGACAGGGTGAATCAACCTACAATGAGCAGTTCTTC	CASSAGQGESTYNEQFF
TRBV30	many	.	TRBJ1-4	TGTGCCTGGAGTCCCGGCAACTTTAGGGCGAATGAAAAACTGTTTTTT	CAWSPGNFRANEKLFF
TRBV3-1	many	TRBD2	TRBJ2-7	TGTGCCAGCAGCCGATCAGGACTAGCGAACGAGCAGTACTTC	CASSRSGLANEQYF
TRBV28	few	.	TRBJ2-4	TGTGCCAGCAGACGGACGGGGAACATTCAGTACTTC	CASRRTGNIQYF
TRBV12-3/TRBV12-4	many	.	TRBJ2-1	TGTGCCAGCAGTTTAGCGCAATGGTCTGAGCAGTTCTTC	CASSLAQWSEQFF
TRBV6-2/TRBV6-3	many	.	TRBJ2-3	TGTGCCAGCGGACGGTCAGATACGCAGTATTTT	CASGRSDTQYF
TRBV15	.	TRBD2	TRBJ2-3	TGTGCCACGTTAGCGGGAGGTGGCACAGATACGCAGTATTTT	CATLAGGGTDTQYF
TRBV7-9	many	TRBD2	TRBJ2-5	TGTGCCAGCAGCCCGGGACTAGGATTATGGCAAGAGACCCAGTACTTC	CASSPGLGLWQETQYF
TRBV7-9	few	.	TRBJ2-7	TGTGCCAGCAGCTCTACAGGGGCGGGGGAGCAGTACTTC	CASSSTGAGEQYF
TRBV9	.	.	TRBJ2-7	TGTGCCAGCAGCGTAGGCGTGACGGCGAGCTCCTACGAGCAGTACTTC	CASSVGVTASSYEQYF
TRBV29-1	.	.	TRBJ1-1	TGCAGCGTGGTTCAGTCGAACACTGAAGCTTTCTTT	CSVVQSNTEAFF
TRBV11-3	few	TRBD2	TRBJ2-4	TGTGCCAGCAGCTTTGGACTAGCGGAGTGGATGTACTTC	CASSFGLAEWMYF
TRBV7-2	few	TRBD1	TRBJ2-2	TGTGCCAGCAGCTGCTTAACAGGGGGCATCGGGGAGCTGTTTTTT	CASSCLTGGIGELFF
TRBV9	few	TRBD1	TRBJ2-2	TGTGCCAGCACCGGGACAGGGGGTGGCGGGGAGCTGTTTTTT	CASTGTGGGGELFF
TRBV13	.	TRBD2	TRBJ2-6	TGTGCCAGCAGCCCCGGGGGGGGGGTCTCTGGGGCCAACGTCCTGACTTTC	CASSPGGGVSGANVLTF
TRBV9	many	.	TRBJ2-1	TGTGCCAGCAGCATCTTAGGGACTCTCACTAGCAATGAGCAGTTCTTC	CASSILGTLTSNEQFF
TRBV6-5	few	TRBD2	TRBJ2-1	TGTGCCAGCAGTTATGGCGGGAGGGGGGGCAATGAGCAGTTCTTC	CASSYGGRGGNEQFF
TRBV7-9	few	.	TRBJ1-4	TGTGCCAGCAGCCACACTACAGGTGAAAAACTGTTTTTT	CASSHTTGEKLFF
TRBV9	few	TRBD2	TRBJ2-7	TGTGCCAGCAGCGTAGGGAGCGGGAGCATTGAGCAGTACTTC	CASSVGSGSIEQYF
TRBV18	many	.	TRBJ2-1	TGTGCCAGCTCACCCCTTAAATACGATGAGCAGTTCTTC	CASSPLKYDEQFF
TRBV10-3	once	TRBD1	TRBJ2-3	TGTGCCACCCTCACAGGGGGCTACACAGATACGCAGTATTTT	CATLTGGYTDTQYF
TRBV28	many	.	TRBJ2-7	TGTGCCAGCAGTTTAATGGACCAATCCTACGAGCAGTACTTC	CASSLMDQSYEQYF
TRBV6-2/TRBV6-3	many	.	TRBJ2-5	TGTGCCAGCAGTTCAAAGACCCAGTACTTC	CASSSKTQYF
TRBV11-3	many	.	TRBJ2-7	TGTGCCAGCAGCTCTGTCCAGATCTACGAGCAGTACTTC	CASSSVQIYEQYF
TRBV7-2	many	.	TRBJ1-1	TGTGCCAGCAGCTTAAAAAAGAGGGAGTTTCGCACTGAAGCTTTCTTT	CASSLKKREFRTEAFF